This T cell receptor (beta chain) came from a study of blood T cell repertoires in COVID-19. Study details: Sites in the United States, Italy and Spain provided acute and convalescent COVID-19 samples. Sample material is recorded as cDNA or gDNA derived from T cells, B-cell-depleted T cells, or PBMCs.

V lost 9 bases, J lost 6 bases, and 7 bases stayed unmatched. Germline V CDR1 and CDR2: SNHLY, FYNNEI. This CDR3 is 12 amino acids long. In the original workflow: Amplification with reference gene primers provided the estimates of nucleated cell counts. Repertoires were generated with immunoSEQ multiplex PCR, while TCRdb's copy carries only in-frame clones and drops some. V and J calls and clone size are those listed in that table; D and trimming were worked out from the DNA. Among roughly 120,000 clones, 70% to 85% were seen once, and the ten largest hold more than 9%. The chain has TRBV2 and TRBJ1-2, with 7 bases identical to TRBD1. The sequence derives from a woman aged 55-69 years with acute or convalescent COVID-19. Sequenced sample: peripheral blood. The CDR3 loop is CARGSGTDGYTF. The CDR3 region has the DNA TGTGCCAGGGGTTCCGGGACAGATGGCTACACCTTC.